This record concerns one TCR beta chain sequence. Isolation per sample recovered at least 6 million PBMCs. The CDR3 has 13 amino acids. The V and J ends lost 6 bases and 6 bases respectively, with 12 bases between them. This specimen belongs to a study of blood T cells in healthy people across ages. A second roughly 6 to 12 cycle PCR used barcoded and J-beta primers. A template-switch adaptor with 12 random nucleotides tagged each cDNA molecule. In TCRdb, the 5' RACE reads were re-called with MiXCR into one record per CDR3 protein. The profile shows 1.5 million to 2 million distinct CDR3 sequences, just under 50% of them singletons.

The TCR originated in a woman aged 40 to 49 in good health. Material: blood. This chain connects TRBV12-3 or TRBV12-4 to TRBJ2-1, with D possibly TRBD1 on 6 matching bases. In nucleotides, the CDR3 is TGTGCCAGCAGAAACAGGGTCCCCAATGAGCAGTTCTTC. Residues: CASRNRVPNEQFF.